The 17 T cell receptor beta chains below were found in one sample sequenced in a study of regulatory T cells in long-lasting Graves disease. With iRepertoire HTBI primers and Arm-PCR of CDR3 regions, TCR beta libraries were built. One entry per CDR3 protein, called by TCRdb with MiXCR from the multiplex PCR reads. The sample yields 580,000 or so distinct CDR3 sequences, 15% to 20% seen once. Time point here: newly diagnosed GD, antithyroid drugs for less than 3 months. After RNA was extracted from PBMCs, the TCR library was made from it. These same data were also listed under a study on T cells in Graves' hyperthyroidism and ophthalmopathy.

This specimen was peripheral blood mononuclear cells (PBMCs), taken at new diagnosis, from a patient treated with antithyroid drugs. The receptors were sampled from a man between 18 and 35 years old with Graves disease.

The table lists this clonotype with many counts. The chain couples TRBV27 to TRBJ2-3; D possibly corresponds to TRBD1 (5 bases). The ends were cut back, 6 bases at V and 1 base at J, with 11 bases in the middle. The germline gives CDR1 MNHEY, CDR2 SMNVEV (reference sequence). CDR3 length: 14 residues. CDR3 in DNA: TGTGCCAGCAGCTCAGGGAAGCGCACAGATACGCAGTATTTT. This codes for CASSSGKRTDTQYF.

This clonotype was seen repeatedly, ten times or more. The genes are TRBV2 and TRBJ2-3; 7 nucleotides match TRBD2. The trim removed 6 bases at V and 6 bases at J, leaving 9 bases unmatched. Germline V lookup: CDR1 SNHLY, CDR2 FYNNEI. There are 14 residues in the CDR3. The CDR3 nucleotides read TGTGCCAGCAGGAGGGCGGGAGAGCGGGATACGCAGTATTTT. Translated, it gives CASRRAGERDTQYF. The full variable domain, with the rest looked up from reference TRBV2 and TRBJ2-3, is EPEVTQTPSHQVTQMGQEVILRCVPISNHLYFYWYRQILGQKVEFLVSFYNNEISEKSEIFDDQFSVERPDGSNFTLKIRSTKLEDSAMYFCASRRAGERDTQYFGPGTRLTVL.

This clonotype was counted a few times. No DNA is shown, since the ends of the CDR3 on it are uncertain; the CDR3 is the one TCRdb lists. The CDR3: CSVFWQGVLRDVNEQFF. The V and J genes are TRBV29-1 and TRBJ2-1; the DNA was not compared with TRBD1, the D call given in the table. The CDR3 totals 17 residues, both ends included. Germline CDR1 and CDR2: SQVTM and ANQGSEA.

This clonotype was found many times. The rearrangement links TRBV2 to TRBJ2-1; D is uncertain. The CDR3 extends over 13 amino acids. Germline loops: CDR1 SNHLY, CDR2 FYNNEI. V lost 6 bases, J lost 0 bases, and 6 bases lay in between. In DNA form, the CDR3 reads TGTGCCAGCAGCGCTTCCTCCTACAATGAGCAGTTCTTC. Protein product: CASSASSYNEQFF.

This clonotype came up a few times. The chain couples TRBV20-1 to TRBJ1-3; perhaps TRBD1 as D (5 bases). Trimming took off 2 bases at V and 3 bases at J, with 14 bases between the two ends. The length of the CDR3 is 15 residues. The germline V gene encodes CDR1 DFQATT and CDR2 SNEGSKA (reference sequence). This CDR3 reads CSARLMGLNGNTIYF. CDR3 in DNA: TGCAGTGCTAGACTTATGGGGCTTAATGGAAACACCATATATTTT.

This chain links TRBV5-5 with TRBJ1-2, with TRBD1 matching over 9 bases. The CDR3 spans 16 residues. Trimming cost V 4 bases and J 2 bases; bases outside gene matches: 9. Germline V gene sequence: CDR1 SGHKS, CDR2 YYEKEE (reference sequence). In nucleotides, the CDR3 is TGTGCCAGCAGCCGTACAGGGGGCGCGGAAAACTATGGCTACACCTTC. Its translation is CASSRTGGAENYGYTF.

This clonotype has at least ten counts. The genes are TRBV27 and TRBJ1-1; weak D call: TRBD1 (6 bases). The germline V gene encodes CDR1 MNHEY and CDR2 SMNVEV (reference sequence). CDR3 length equals 14 residues. V gave up 4 bases and J gave up 5 bases, with 14 bases separating them. CDR3 DNA sequence: TGTGCCAGCAGTTCCCGACAGGCGGATACTGAAGCTTTCTTT. Translating gives CASSSRQADTEAFF.

This clonotype was detected many times. The chain links TRBV18 to TRBJ1-4; TRBD1 matches 10 bases. The germline CDR1 and CDR2 sequences are KGHSH and LQKENI. The J segment lost 7 bases and the V segment lost 2 bases, leaving 7 bases of the junction unmatched. The CDR3 is made up of 16 amino acids. CDR3 residues: CASSPTGTGVSEKLFF. CDR3 in DNA: TGTGCCAGCTCACCAACCGGGACAGGGGTTAGTGAAAAACTGTTTTTT.

In its sample, this clonotype was seen many times. The chain recombines TRBV7-9 with TRBJ2-7, with D uncertain. CDR1 is SEHNR, CDR2 FQNEAQ, per germline (reference sequence). V was cut by 6 bases and J by 0 bases, with 12 bases left in between. There are 14 residues in the CDR3. This CDR3 reads CASRQMGNSYEQYF. The CDR3 coding sequence is TGTGCCAGCAGACAAATGGGGAACTCCTACGAGCAGTACTTC.

The chain couples TRBV28 to TRBJ2-5; TRBD1 or TRBD2 may be the D gene (7 bases each). The ends were cut back, 9 bases at V and 1 base at J, with 15 bases in the middle. There are 14 residues in the CDR3. CDR1 is MDHEN and CDR2 is SYDVKM in the germline V gene. The CDR3 DNA reads TGTGCCAGTCAGGGGGGGGGGCTCCAAGAGACCCAGTACTTC. This encodes CASQGGGLQETQYF. Together with reference TRBV28 and TRBJ2-5, the CDR3 gives the full variable domain: DVKVTQSSRYLVKRTGEKVFLECVQDMDHENMFWYRQDPGLGLRLIYFSYDVKMKEKGDIPEGYSVSREKKERFSLILESASTNQTSMYLCASQGGGLQETQYFGPGTRLLVL.

This clonotype was seen at least ten times. CDR3 residues: CSARASYEAGGPETQYF. The CDR3 DNA sequence: TGCAGTGCTAGAGCCTCTTACGAAGCGGGAGGGCCGGAGACCCAGTACTTC. The chain combines TRBV20-1 with TRBJ2-5, with 10 bases fitting TRBD2. The CDR3 loop spans 17 amino acids. Germline trimming cut 1 base from V and 5 bases from J; bases unmatched to any gene: 13. Looked up from germline, CDR1 is DFQATT and CDR2 is SNEGSKA (reference sequence).

The CDR3 DNA reads TGTGCCAGCAGTGAGGGATTCAACTACGAGCAGTACTTC. This gives the protein CASSEGFNYEQYF. The rearrangement joins TRBV27 to TRBJ2-7; D possibly corresponds to TRBD2 (5 bases). CDR1 and CDR2 (germline): MNHEY, SMNVEV (reference sequence). V was shortened by 5 bases and J by 3 bases, with 11 bases between the two germline ends. The CDR3 loop spans 13 amino acids.

Concerning this clonotype itself: A read error may account for a junction end that differs from germline. The V call is TRBV24-1, the J call TRBJ2-3; D is unclear. This CDR3 has 15 residues. CDR1 is KGHDR and CDR2 is SFDVKD in the germline V gene. The CDR3 coding sequence is TGTGCCAGCAGTGATTCCTGGACCACCTCAGATACGCAGTATTTT. Translated, it gives CASSDSWTTSDTQYF.

Ten or more counts support this clonotype. The gene calls are TRBV7-9 and TRBJ1-4; D remains unclear. The V gene lost 1 base and the J gene lost 7 bases, with 10 bases spanning the gap. This CDR3 contains 14 residues. CDR1 SEHNR and CDR2 FQNEAQ come from the germline V gene (reference sequence). CDR3 sequence reads: CASSLGQKSEKLFF. CDR3 DNA sequence: TGTGCCAGCAGCTTAGGGCAGAAGAGTGAAAAACTGTTTTTT.

This clonotype was picked up many times. V usage is TRBV12-3 or TRBV12-4 and J usage is TRBJ2-3; D may be TRBD1 (6 bases). This CDR3 comprises 13 residues. Trimming shortened V by 7 bases and J by 6 bases, and 14 bases separated the two germline ends. Here the CDR3 reads CASNQGPVDTQYF. The CDR3 DNA reads TGTGCCAGCAATCAGGGGCCTGTGGATACGCAGTATTTT.

The V call is TRBV27, the J call TRBJ2-7; D might be TRBD2 (5 bases). This CDR3 spans 14 amino acids. V was trimmed by 3 bases and J by 3 bases, leaving 12 bases between them. Germline V gene data show CDR1 as MNHEY and CDR2 as SMNVEV (reference sequence). CDR3 residues: CASSFNSRVYEQYF. The DNA of the CDR3 is TGTGCCAGCAGTTTTAACTCGCGGGTCTACGAGCAGTACTTC.

This clonotype occurred a few times. The V call is TRBV2, the J call TRBJ2-1; 9 bases match TRBD2. With V trimmed by 0 bases and J by 6 bases, 6 bases remained unmatched. The CDR3 runs 16 residues. CDR1 is SNHLY and CDR2 is FYNNEI in the germline V gene. CDR3 sequence: CASSEASGRTFNEQFF. CDR3 DNA sequence: TGTGCCAGCAGTGAAGCCAGCGGGAGGACTTTCAATGAGCAGTTCTTC.